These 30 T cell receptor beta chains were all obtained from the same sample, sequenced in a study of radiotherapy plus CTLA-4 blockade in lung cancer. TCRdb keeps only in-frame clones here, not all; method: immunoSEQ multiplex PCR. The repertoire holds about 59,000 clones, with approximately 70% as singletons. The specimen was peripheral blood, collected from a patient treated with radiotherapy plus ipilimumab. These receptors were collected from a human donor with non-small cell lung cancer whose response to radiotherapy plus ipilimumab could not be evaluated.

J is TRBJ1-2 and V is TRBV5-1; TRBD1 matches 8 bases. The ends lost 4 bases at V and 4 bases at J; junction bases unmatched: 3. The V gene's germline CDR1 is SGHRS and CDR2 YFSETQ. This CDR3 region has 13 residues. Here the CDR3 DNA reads TGCGCCAGCAGCCTGGACAGGGCCTATGGCTACACCTTC. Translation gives CASSLDRAYGYTF.

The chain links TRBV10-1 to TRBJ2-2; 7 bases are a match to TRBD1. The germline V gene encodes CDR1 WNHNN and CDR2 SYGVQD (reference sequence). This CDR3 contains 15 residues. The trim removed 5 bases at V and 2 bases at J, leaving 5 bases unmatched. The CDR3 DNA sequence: TGCGCCAGCAGTTGGGACAGCTTTAACACCGGGGAGCTGTTTTTT. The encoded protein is CASSWDSFNTGELFF.

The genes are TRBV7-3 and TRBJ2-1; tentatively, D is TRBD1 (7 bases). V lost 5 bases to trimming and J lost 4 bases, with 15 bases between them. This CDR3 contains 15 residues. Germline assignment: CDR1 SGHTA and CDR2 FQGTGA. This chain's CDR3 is CASSPRDSSYNEQFF. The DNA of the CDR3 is TGTGCCAGCAGCCCGCGGGACAGTTCGTACAATGAGCAGTTCTTC.

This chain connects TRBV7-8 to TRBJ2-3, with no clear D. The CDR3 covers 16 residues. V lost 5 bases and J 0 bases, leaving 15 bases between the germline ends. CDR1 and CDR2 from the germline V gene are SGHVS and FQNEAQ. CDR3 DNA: TGTGCCAGCAGCCCCTATAGAACGGTGAGCACAGATACGCAGTATTTT. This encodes CASSPYRTVSTDTQYF.

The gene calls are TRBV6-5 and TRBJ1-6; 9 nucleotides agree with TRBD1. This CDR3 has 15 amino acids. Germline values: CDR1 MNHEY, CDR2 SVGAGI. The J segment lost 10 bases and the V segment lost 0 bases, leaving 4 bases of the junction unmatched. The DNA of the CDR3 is TGTGCCAGCAGTTACTCAAACAGGGGGCCCTCACCCCTCCACTTT. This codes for CASSYSNRGPSPLHF.

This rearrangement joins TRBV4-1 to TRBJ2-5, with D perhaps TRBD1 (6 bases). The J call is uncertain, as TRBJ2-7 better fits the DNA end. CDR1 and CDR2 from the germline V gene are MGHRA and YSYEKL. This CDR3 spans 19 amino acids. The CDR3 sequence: CASSQGNTVSTGLSYEQYF. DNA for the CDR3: TGCGCCAGCAGCCAAGGTAACACAGTGTCGACAGGACTCTCCTACGAGCAGTACTTC.

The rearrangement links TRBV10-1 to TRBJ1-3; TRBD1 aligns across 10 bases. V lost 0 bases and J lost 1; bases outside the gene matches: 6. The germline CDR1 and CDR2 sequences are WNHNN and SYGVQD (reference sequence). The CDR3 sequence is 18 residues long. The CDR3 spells CASSESDRGRNSGNTIYF. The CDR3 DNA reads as TGCGCCAGCAGTGAGTCTGACAGGGGGCGAAATTCTGGAAACACCATATATTTT.

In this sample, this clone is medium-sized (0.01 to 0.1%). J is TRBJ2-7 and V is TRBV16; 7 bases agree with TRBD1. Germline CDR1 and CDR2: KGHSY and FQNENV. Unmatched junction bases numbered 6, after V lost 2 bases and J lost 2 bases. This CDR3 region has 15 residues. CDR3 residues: CASSQTRGLAYEQYF. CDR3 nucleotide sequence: TGTGCCAGCAGCCAAACGAGGGGGCTTGCCTACGAGCAGTACTTC.

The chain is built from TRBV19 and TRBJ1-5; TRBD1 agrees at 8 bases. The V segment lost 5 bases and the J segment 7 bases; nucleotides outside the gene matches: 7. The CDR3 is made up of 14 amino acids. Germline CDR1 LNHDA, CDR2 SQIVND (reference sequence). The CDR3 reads CASSEGTGGQPQHF. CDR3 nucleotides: TGTGCCAGTAGTGAGGGAACAGGGGGGCAGCCCCAGCATTTT.

The CDR3 bases are TGCGCCAGCAGCCAAGTTGGGACAGGGTGGAACACCATATATTTT. Translated: CASSQVGTGWNTIYF. V usage is TRBV4-1 and J usage is TRBJ1-3; 9 bases match TRBD1. Germline trimming cut 1 base from V and 7 bases from J; bases unmatched to any gene: 5. This CDR3 has 15 residues. The germline gives CDR1 MGHRA, CDR2 YSYEKL.

The CDR3 DNA is TGCGCCAGCAGCCTCGGGACAGCGGGCACTGAAGCTTTCTTT. Its protein product is CASSLGTAGTEAFF. This chain uses TRBV5-1 with TRBJ1-1; TRBD1 matches at 7 bases. V was pared by 4 bases and J by 4 bases, with 7 bases of the junction left unmatched. Germline CDR1 SGHRS, CDR2 YFSETQ. The CDR3 is made up of 14 amino acids. The variable domain in full, completed from reference TRBV5-1 and TRBJ1-1, reads KAGVTQTPRYLIKTRGQQVTLSCSPISGHRSVSWYQQTPGQGLQFLFEYFSETQRNKGNFPGRFSGRQFSNSRSEMNVSTLELGDSALYLCASSLGTAGTEAFFGQGTRLTVV.

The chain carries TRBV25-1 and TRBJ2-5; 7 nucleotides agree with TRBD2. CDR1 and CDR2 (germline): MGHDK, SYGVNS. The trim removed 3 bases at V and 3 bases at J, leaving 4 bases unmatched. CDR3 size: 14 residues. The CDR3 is CASSELAGEETQYF. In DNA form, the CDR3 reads TGTGCCAGCAGTGAGTTGGCGGGGGAAGAGACCCAGTACTTC.

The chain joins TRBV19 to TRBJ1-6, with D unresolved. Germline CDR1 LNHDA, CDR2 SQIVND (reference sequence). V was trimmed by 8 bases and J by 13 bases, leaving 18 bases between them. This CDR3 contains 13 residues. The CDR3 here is CASGRERHYPLHF. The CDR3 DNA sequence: TGTGCCAGTGGGAGGGAGCGGCACTACCCCCTCCACTTT.

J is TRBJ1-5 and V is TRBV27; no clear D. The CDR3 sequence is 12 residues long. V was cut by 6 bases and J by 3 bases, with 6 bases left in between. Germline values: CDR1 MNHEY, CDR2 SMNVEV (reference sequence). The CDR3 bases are TGTGCCAGCAGGAGATCCAATCAGCCCCAGCATTTT. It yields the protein CASRRSNQPQHF.

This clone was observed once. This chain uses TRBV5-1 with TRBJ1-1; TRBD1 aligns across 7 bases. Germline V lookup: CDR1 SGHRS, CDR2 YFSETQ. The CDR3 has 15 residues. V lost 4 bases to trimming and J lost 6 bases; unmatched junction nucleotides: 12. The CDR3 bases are TGCGCCAGCAGCGCCCGTAGAACAGGGGAGGCTGAAGCTTTCTTT. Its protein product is CASSARRTGEAEAFF.

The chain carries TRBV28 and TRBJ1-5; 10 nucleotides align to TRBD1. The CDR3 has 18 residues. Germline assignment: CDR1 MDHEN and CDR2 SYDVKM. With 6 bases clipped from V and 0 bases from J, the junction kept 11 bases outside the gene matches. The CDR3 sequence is CASSLSTGGSYSNQPQHF. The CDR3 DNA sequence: TGTGCCAGCAGCCTATCGACAGGGGGCTCCTATAGCAATCAGCCCCAGCATTTT.

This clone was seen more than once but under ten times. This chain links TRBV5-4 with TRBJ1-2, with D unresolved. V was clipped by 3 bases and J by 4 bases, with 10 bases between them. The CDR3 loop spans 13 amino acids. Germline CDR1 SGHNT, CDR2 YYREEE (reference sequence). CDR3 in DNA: TGTGCCAGCAGCTCCGAGGGAGGCTATGGCTACACCTTC. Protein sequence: CASSSEGGYGYTF. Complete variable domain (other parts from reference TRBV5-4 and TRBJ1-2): ETGVTQSPTHLIKTRGQQVTLRCSSQSGHNTVSWYQQALGQGPQFIFQYYREEENGRGNFPPRFSGLQFPNYSSELNVNALELDDSALYLCASSSEGGYGYTFGSGTRLTVV.

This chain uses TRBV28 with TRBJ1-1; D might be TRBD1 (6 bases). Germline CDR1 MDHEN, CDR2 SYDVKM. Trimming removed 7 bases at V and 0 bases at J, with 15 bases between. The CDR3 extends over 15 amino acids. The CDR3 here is CASNAGGDMNTEAFF. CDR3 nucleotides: TGTGCCAGCAATGCCGGGGGGGACATGAACACTGAAGCTTTCTTT.

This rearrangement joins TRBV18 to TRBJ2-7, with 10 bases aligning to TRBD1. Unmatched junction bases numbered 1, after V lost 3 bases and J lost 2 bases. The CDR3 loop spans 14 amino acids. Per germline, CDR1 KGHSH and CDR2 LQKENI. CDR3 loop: CASSPGTGAYEQYF. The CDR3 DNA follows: TGTGCCAGCTCACCGGGGACAGGGGCCTACGAGCAGTACTTC.

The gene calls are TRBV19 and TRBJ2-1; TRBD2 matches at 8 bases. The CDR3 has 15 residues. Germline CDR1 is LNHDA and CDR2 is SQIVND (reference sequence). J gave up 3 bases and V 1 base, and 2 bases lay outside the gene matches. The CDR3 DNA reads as TGTGCCAGTAGTATAGCGGGGACTAGCTACAATGAGCAGTTCTTC. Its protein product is CASSIAGTSYNEQFF.

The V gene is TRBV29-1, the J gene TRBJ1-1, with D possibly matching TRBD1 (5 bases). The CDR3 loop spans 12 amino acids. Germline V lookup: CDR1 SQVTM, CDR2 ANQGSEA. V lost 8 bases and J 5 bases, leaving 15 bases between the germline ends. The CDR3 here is CSYGQGDTEAFF. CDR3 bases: TGCAGCTATGGGCAGGGCGATACTGAAGCTTTCTTT.

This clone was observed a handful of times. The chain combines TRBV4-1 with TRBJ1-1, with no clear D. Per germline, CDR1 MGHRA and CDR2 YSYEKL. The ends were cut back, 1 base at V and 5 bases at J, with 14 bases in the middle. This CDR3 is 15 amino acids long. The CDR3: CASSQVWAVETEAFF. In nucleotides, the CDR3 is TGCGCCAGCAGCCAAGTTTGGGCAGTAGAAACTGAAGCTTTCTTT.

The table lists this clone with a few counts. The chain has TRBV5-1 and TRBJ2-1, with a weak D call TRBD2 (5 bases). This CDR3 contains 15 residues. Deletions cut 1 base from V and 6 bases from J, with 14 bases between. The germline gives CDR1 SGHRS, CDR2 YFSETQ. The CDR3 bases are TGCGCCAGCAGCTTGTCCGGGGTGGCTAGCAATGAGCAGTTCTTC. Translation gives CASSLSGVASNEQFF.

The CDR3 coding sequence is TGTGCCAGCAGGCCCCTAGCGGGCATTGGCCAAGAGACCCAGTACTTC. Its translation: CASRPLAGIGQETQYF. The J gene is TRBJ2-5, the V gene TRBV28; 8 nucleotides match TRBD2. Germline CDR1 reads MDHEN; CDR2 reads SYDVKM. J lost 1 base, V lost 6 bases, and 10 bases had no gene match. CDR3 length: 16 residues.

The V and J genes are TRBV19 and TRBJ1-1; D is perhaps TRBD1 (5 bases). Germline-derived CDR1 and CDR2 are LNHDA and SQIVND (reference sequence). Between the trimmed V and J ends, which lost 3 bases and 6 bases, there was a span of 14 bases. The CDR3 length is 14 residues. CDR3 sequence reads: CASSIPTGISEAFF. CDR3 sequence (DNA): TGTGCCAGTAGTATTCCTACAGGAATCTCTGAAGCTTTCTTT.

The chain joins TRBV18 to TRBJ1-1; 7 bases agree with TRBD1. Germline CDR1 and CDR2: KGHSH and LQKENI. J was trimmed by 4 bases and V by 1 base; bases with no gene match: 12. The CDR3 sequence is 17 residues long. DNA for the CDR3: TGTGCCAGCTCACCACGGGACAGCCTATCCGGGGGCACTGAAGCTTTCTTT. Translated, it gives CASSPRDSLSGGTEAFF.

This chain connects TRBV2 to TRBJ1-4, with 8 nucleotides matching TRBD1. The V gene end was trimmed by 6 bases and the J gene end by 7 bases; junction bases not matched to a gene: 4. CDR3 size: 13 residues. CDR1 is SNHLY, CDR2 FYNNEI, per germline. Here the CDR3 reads CASSGQGGEKLFF. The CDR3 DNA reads TGTGCCAGCAGCGGACAGGGCGGTGAAAAACTGTTTTTT. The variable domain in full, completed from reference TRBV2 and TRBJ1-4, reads EPEVTQTPSHQVTQMGQEVILRCVPISNHLYFYWYRQILGQKVEFLVSFYNNEISEKSEIFDDQFSVERPDGSNFTLKIRSTKLEDSAMYFCASSGQGGEKLFFGSGTQLSVL.

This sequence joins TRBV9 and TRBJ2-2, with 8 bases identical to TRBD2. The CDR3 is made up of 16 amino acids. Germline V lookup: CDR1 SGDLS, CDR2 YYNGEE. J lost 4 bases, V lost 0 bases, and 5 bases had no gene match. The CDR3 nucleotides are TGTGCCAGCAGCGTAGACGGGAGGGCCCCCACCGGGGAGCTGTTTTTT. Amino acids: CASSVDGRAPTGELFF.

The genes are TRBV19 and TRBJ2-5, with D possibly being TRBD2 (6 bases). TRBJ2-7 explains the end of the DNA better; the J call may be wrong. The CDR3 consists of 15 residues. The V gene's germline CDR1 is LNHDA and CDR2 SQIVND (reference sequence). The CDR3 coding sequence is TGTGCCAGTAGACGTTCCTCGGGACTCCACTACGAGCAGTACTTC. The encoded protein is CASRRSSGLHYEQYF.

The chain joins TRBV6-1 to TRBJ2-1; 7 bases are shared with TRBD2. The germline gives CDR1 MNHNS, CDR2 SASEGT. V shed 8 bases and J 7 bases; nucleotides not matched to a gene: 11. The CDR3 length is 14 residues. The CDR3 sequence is CASLAREGPNEQFF. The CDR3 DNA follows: TGTGCCAGCCTCGCAAGGGAGGGCCCAAATGAGCAGTTCTTC.